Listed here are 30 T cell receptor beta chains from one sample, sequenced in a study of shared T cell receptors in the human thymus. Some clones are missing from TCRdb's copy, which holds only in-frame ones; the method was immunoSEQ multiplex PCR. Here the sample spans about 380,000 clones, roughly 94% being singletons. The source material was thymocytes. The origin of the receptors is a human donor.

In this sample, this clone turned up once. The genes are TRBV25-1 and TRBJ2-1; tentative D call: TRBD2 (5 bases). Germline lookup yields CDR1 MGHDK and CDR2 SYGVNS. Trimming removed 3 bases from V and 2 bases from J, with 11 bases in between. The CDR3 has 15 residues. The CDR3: CASSEPAGAYNEQFF. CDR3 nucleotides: TGTGCCAGCAGTGAGCCCGCCGGGGCCTACAATGAGCAGTTCTTC.

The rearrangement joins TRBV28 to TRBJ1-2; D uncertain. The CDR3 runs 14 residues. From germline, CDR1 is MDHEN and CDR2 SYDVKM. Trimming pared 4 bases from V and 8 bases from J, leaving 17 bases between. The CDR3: CASSSLRTGGGYTF. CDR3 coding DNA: TGTGCCAGCAGTTCCCTCAGGACGGGAGGGGGCTACACCTTC.

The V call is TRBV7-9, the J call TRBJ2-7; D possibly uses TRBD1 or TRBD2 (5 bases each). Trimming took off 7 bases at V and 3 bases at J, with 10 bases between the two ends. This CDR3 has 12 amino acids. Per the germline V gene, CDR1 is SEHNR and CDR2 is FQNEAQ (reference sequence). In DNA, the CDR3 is TGTGCCAGCAACCGGGACGGCTACGAGCAGTACTTC. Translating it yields CASNRDGYEQYF.

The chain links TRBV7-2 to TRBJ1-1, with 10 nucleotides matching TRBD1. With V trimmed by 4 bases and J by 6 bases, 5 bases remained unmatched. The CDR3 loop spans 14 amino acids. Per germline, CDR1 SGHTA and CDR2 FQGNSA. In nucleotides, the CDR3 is TGTGCCAGCAGCTGTCGACAGGGGGCTTCTGAAGCTTTCTTT. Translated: CASSCRQGASEAFF.

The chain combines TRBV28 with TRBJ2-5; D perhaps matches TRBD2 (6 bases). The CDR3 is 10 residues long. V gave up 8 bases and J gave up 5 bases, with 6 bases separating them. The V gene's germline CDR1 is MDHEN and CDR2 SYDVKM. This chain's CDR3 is CASGGETQYF. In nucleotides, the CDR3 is TGTGCCAGCGGGGGGGAGACCCAGTACTTC.

CDR3 nucleotides: TGTGCCAGCAGCTTAGAGACCGGCCAGTTCTACGAGCAGTACTTC. This sequence encodes CASSLETGQFYEQYF. This sequence joins TRBV7-6 and TRBJ2-7; D not resolved. Trimming pared 1 base from V and 3 bases from J, leaving 13 bases between. The CDR3 is 15 amino acids. Germline V gene lookup returns CDR1 SGHVS and CDR2 FNYEAQ.

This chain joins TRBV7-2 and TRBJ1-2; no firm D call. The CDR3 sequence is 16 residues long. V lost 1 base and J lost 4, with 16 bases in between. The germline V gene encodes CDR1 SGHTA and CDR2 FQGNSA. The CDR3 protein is CASSLVRSKKGYGYTF. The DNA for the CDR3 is TGTGCCAGCAGCTTAGTGCGCAGCAAGAAGGGCTATGGCTACACCTTC.

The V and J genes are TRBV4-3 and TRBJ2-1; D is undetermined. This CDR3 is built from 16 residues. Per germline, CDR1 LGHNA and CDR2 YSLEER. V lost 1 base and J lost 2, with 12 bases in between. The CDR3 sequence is CASSQGAHKAYNEQFF. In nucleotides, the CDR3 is TGCGCCAGCAGCCAAGGCGCGCACAAGGCCTACAATGAGCAGTTCTTC.

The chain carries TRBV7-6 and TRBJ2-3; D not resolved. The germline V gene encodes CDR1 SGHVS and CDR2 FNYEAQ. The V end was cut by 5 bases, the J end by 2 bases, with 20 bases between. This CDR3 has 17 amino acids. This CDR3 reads CASSPPRIHTNTDTQYF. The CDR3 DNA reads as TGTGCCAGCAGCCCTCCTCGGATCCACACCAACACAGATACGCAGTATTTT.

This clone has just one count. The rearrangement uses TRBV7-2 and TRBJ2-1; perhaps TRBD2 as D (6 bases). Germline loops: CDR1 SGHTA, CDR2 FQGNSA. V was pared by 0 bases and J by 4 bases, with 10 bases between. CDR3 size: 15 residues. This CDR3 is CASSLATLAYNEQFF. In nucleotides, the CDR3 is TGTGCCAGCAGCTTAGCTACTCTAGCGTACAATGAGCAGTTCTTC.

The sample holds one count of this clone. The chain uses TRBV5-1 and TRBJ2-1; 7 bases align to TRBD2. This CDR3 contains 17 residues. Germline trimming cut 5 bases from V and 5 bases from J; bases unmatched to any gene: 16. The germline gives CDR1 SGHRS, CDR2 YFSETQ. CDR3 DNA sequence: TGCGCCAGCAGTATGGGGATCCGGGGGGTCCCACACAATGAGCAGTTCTTC. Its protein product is CASSMGIRGVPHNEQFF.

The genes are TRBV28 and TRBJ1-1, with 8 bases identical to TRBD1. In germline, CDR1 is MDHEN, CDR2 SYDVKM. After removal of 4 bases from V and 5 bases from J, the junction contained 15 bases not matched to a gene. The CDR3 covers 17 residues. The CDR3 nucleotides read TGTGCCAGCAGTTCATATCCGGGACAGGTTTTTCGGACTGAAGCTTTCTTT. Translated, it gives CASSSYPGQVFRTEAFF.

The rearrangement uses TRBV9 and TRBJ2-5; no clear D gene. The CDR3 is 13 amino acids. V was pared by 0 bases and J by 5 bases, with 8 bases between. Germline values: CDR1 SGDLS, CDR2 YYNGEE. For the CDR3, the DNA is TGTGCCAGCAGCGTAGAGTCTGGCGAGACCCAGTACTTC. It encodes CASSVESGETQYF.

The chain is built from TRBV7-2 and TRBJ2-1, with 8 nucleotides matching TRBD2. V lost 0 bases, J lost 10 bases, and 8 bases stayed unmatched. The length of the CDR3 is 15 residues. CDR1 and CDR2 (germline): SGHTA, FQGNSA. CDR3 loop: CASSLASGSTREQFF. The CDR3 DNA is TGTGCCAGCAGCTTAGCGAGCGGGAGTACCCGGGAGCAGTTCTTC.

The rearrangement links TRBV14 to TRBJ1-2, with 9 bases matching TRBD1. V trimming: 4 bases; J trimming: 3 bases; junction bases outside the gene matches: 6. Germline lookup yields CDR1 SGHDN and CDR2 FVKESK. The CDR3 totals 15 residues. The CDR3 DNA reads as TGTGCCAGCAGCCCCATGACAGGGGGGGACTATGGCTACACCTTC. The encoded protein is CASSPMTGGDYGYTF.

The CDR3 DNA reads TGTGCCACCAGCAGTAGACTAGCCCGGGACACAGATACGCAGTATTTT. It encodes CATSSRLARDTDTQYF. The V call is TRBV15, the J call TRBJ2-3; 7 bases fit TRBD2. The CDR3 loop spans 16 amino acids. Germline CDR1 LNHNV, CDR2 YYDKDF (reference sequence). Losses at the gene ends were 3 bases for V and 2 bases for J; bases not matched to a gene: 8.

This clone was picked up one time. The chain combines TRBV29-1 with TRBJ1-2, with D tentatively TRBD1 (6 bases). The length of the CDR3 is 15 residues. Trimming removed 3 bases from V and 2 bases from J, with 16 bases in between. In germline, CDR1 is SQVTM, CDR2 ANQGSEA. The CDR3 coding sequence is TGCAGCGTTGATAAGGGGGATGGGAGCAACTATGGCTACACCTTC. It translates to CSVDKGDGSNYGYTF. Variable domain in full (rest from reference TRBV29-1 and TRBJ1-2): SAVISQKPSRDICQRGTSLTIQCQVDSQVTMMFWYRQQPGQSLTLIATANQGSEATYESGFVIDKFPISRPNLTFSTLTVSNMSPEDSSIYLCSVDKGDGSNYGYTFGSGTRLTVV.

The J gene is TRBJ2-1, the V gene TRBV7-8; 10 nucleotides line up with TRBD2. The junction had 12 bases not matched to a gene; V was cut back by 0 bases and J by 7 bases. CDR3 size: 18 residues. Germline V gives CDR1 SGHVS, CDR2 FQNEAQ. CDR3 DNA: TGTGCCAGCAGCTTAGCGCATGTTAGCGGGAGGCCCAAGAATGAGCAGTTCTTC. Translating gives CASSLAHVSGRPKNEQFF.

The CDR3 DNA is TGTGCCAGCAGGAGGGGGGCAGCTGGAAACACCATATATTTT. Translating it yields CASRRGAAGNTIYF. The chain joins TRBV7-9 to TRBJ1-3; tentatively, D is TRBD1 (6 bases). The V gene lost 6 bases and the J gene lost 2 bases, with 11 bases spanning the gap. The CDR3 runs to 14 residues. CDR1 SEHNR and CDR2 FQNEAQ come from the germline V gene (reference sequence). The full variable domain, with the rest looked up from reference TRBV7-9 and TRBJ1-3, is DTGVSQNPRHKITKRGQNVTFRCDPISEHNRLYWYRQTLGQGPEFLTYFQNEAQLEKSRLLSDRFSAERPKGSFSTLEIQRTEQGDSAMYLCASRRGAAGNTIYFGEGSWLTVV.

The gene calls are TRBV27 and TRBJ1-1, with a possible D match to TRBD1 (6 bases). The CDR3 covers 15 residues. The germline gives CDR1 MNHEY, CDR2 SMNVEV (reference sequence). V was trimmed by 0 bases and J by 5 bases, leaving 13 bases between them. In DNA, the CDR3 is TGTGCCAGCAGTTTATCCTGGGGGCTGGTAACTGAAGCTTTCTTT. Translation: CASSLSWGLVTEAFF.

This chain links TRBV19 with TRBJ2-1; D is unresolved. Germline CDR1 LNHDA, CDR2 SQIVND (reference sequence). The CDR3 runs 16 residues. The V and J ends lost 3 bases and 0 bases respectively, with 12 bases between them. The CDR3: CASSIWSPSSYNEQFF. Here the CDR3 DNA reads TGTGCCAGTAGTATCTGGTCGCCGAGCTCCTACAATGAGCAGTTCTTC.

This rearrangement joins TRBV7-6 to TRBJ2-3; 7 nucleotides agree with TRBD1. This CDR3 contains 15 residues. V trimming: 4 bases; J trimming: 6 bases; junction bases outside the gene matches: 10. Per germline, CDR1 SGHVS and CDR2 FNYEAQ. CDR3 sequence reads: CASSCRDSAVDTQYF. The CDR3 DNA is TGTGCCAGCAGCTGCCGGGACAGTGCAGTGGATACGCAGTATTTT.

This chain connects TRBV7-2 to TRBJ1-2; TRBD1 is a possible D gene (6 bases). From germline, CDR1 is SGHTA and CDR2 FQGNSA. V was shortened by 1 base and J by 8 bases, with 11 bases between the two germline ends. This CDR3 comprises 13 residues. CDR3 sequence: CASSLDWGRGYTF. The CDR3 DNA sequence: TGTGCCAGCAGCTTAGACTGGGGGCGAGGCTACACCTTC.

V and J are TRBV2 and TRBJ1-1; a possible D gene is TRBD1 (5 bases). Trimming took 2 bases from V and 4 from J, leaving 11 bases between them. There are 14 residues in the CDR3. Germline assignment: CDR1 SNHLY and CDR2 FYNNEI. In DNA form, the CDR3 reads TGTGCCAGCAGTGAACCCAGGGAGGGCACTGAAGCTTTCTTT. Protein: CASSEPREGTEAFF.

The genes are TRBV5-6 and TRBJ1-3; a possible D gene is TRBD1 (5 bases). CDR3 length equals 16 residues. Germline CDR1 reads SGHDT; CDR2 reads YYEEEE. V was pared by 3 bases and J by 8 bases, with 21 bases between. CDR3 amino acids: CASSSHRQPTGDTIYF. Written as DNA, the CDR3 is TGTGCCAGCAGCTCCCACCGGCAGCCAACGGGGGACACCATATATTTT. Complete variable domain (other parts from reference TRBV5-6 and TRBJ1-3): DAGVTQSPTHLIKTRGQQVTLRCSPKSGHDTVSWYQQALGQGPQFIFQYYEEEERQRGNFPDRFSGHQFPNYSSELNVNALLLGDSALYLCASSSHRQPTGDTIYFGEGSWLTVV.

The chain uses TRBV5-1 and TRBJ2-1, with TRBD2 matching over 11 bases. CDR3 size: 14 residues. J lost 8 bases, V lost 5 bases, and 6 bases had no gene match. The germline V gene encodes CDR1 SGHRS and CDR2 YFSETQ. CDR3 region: CASSVAGGAHEQFF. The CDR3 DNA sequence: TGCGCCAGCAGTGTAGCGGGGGGGGCGCATGAGCAGTTCTTC. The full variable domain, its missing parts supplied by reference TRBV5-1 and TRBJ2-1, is KAGVTQTPRYLIKTRGQQVTLSCSPISGHRSVSWYQQTPGQGLQFLFEYFSETQRNKGNFPGRFSGRQFSNSRSEMNVSTLELGDSALYLCASSVAGGAHEQFFGPGTRLTVL.

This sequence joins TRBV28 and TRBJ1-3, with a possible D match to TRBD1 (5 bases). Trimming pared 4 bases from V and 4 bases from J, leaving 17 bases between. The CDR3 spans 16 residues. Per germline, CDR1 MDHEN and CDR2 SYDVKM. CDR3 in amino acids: CASSSPNRRTGNTIYF. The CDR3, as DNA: TGTGCCAGCAGTTCTCCGAACAGGCGAACCGGAAACACCATATATTTT.

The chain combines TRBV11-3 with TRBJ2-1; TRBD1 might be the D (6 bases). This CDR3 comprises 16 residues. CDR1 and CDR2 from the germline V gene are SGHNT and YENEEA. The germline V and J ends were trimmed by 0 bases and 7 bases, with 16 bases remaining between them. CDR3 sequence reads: CASSLDPTGWANEQFF. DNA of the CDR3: TGTGCCAGCAGCTTAGACCCCACAGGGTGGGCGAATGAGCAGTTCTTC. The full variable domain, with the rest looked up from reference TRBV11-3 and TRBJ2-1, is EAGVVQSPRYKIIEKKQPVAFWCNPISGHNTLYWYLQNLGQGPELLIRYENEEAVDDSQLPKDRFSAERLKGVDSTLKIQPAELGDSAVYLCASSLDPTGWANEQFFGPGTRLTVL.

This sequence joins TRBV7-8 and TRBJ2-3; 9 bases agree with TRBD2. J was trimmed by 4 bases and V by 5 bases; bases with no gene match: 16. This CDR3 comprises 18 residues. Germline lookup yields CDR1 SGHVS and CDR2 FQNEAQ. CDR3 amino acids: CASSTRLAVYPGPDTQYF. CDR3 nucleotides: TGTGCCAGCAGCACCCGACTAGCGGTGTATCCCGGCCCAGATACGCAGTATTTT.

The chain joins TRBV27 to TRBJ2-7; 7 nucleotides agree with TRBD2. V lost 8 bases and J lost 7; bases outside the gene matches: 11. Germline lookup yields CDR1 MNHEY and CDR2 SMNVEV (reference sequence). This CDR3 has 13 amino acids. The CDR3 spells CASGRLAAREQYF. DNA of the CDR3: TGTGCCAGCGGAAGACTAGCAGCAAGAGAGCAGTACTTC.